The entry that follows covers one TCR beta chain sequence. Its antigen is still unknown. The donors were part of the approximately 120-subject validation cohort, which stood apart from the 666-subject first cohort. This specimen belongs to a study of cytomegalovirus exposure and HLA in healthy donors. Findings and limits, study-wide: TCR clusters originating in the first cohort tended to co-occur in the 120 validation repertoires, according to a later analysis. For cytomegalovirus status, the classifier reportedly gave diagnoses with high specificity and sensitivity. It was confirmed in vitro that a few of the CMV-associated chains were specific for CMV antigens.

This CDR3 region has 16 residues. Trimming cost V 5 bases and J 0 bases, with 14 bases left between them. Germline loops: CDR1 SGHAT, CDR2 FQNNGV. TCRdb's table, derived via immunoSEQ multiplex PCR, lists solely in-frame clones and lacks some. Of roughly 220,000 clones listed, under 95% were seen once; the top ten hold roughly 1%. This TCR came from a woman aged 18-29 years in good health and CMV-seronegative. Sequenced input: PBMCs. The J gene is TRBJ1-3, the V gene TRBV11-2; D call uncertain. DNA of the CDR3: TGTGCCAGCAGCCCCCGAGCCCCCAACTCTGGAAACACCATATATTTT. Translation: CASSPRAPNSGNTIYF.